This TCR beta chain came from a study of regulatory T cells in long-lasting Graves disease. Background on the study: Less than 3 months of antithyroid drugs had been taken by newly diagnosed Graves' patients.

Time point here: newly diagnosed GD, antithyroid drugs for less than 3 months. PBMC-extracted RNA yielded the TCR library. iRepertoire HTBI primers and Arm-PCR of CDR3 regions built TCR beta libraries. TCRdb reprocessed the multiplex PCR reads with MiXCR, giving one entry per CDR3 protein. The sample lists about 610,000 distinct CDR3 sequences, about 16% occurring once. This clonotype was counted a few times. Germline lookup yields CDR1 MGHRA and CDR2 YSYEKL. V dropped 4 bases and J dropped 0; count of bases not matched to a gene: 9. This CDR3 contains 17 residues. This sample was also put to use in a study of T cells in Graves' hyperthyroidism and ophthalmopathy.

The TCR sequence derives from a man aged 18 to 29 with Graves disease. The rearrangement links TRBV4-1 to TRBJ1-1, with TRBD1 identical over 9 bases. Sequences were derived from peripheral blood mononuclear cells (PBMCs), sampled at new diagnosis, from a patient treated with antithyroid drugs. In DNA, the CDR3 is TGCGCCAGCAGCCGCACTGAGGGGACAGGGTTGAACACTGAAGCTTTCTTT. This codes for CASSRTEGTGLNTEAFF.